This TCR beta chain emerged from a study of T cell responses to AZD1222 COVID-19 vaccine. Study-wide findings and caveats: Increases in Spike-specific TCR breadth and depth were seen after two AZD1222 doses. Baseline seropositivity characterized only a handful of AZD1222 recipients.

Germline trimming cut 1 base from V and 3 bases from J; bases unmatched to any gene: 2. The CDR3 is made up of 16 amino acids. Germline V gives CDR1 SEHNR, CDR2 FQNEAQ (reference sequence). As for this clone: As yet, its antigen is unknown. Other DNA variants within this sample encode the same CDR3.

Measured with immunoSEQ multiplex PCR; TCRdb has only the in-frame clones, and not every one. Recorded for this sample: around 150,000 clones. This chain joins TRBV7-9 and TRBJ1-6, with 8 bases matching TRBD1. Specimen: peripheral blood. The receptor's source is an adult in good health. Written as DNA, the CDR3 is TGTGCCAGCAGCTTAGGACAGGGGTTCTATAATTCACCCCTCCACTTT. It is translated as CASSLGQGFYNSPLHF.